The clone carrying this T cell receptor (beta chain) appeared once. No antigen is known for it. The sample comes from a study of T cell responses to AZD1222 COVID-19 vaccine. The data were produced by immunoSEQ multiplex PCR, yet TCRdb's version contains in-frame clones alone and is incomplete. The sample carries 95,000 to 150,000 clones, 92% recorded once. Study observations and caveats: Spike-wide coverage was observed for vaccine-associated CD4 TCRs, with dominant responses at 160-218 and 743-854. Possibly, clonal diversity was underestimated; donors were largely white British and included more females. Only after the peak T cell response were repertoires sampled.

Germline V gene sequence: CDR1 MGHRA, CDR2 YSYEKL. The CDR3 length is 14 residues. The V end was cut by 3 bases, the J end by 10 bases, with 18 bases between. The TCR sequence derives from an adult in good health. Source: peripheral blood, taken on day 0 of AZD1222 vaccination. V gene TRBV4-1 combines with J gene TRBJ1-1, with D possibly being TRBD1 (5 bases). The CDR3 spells CASSHPGITTTAFF. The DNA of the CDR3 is TGCGCCAGCAGCCATCCAGGGATAACGACCACAGCTTTCTTT.